The clone carrying this T cell receptor beta chain has ten or more counts. Its target is unknown. The data belong to a study of identical twins. From the 5' RACE reads, TCRdb called clonotypes with MiXCR, one entry per CDR3 protein. The data hold 690,000 or so distinct CDR3 sequences, with 8.6% observed a single time. Overall study findings and caveats: Less excess twin sharing appeared in beta out-of-frame sequences.

Trimming cost V 6 bases and J 8 bases; bases outside gene matches: 5. Germline CDR1 reads DFQATT; CDR2 reads SNEGSKA (reference sequence). CDR3 length: 13 residues. In addition, the sample was reused for a study of yellow fever vaccine responses in identical twins.

Sequenced input: PBMCs. The clonotype was recovered from a woman aged 18-35 years in good health. V gene TRBV20-1 combines with J gene TRBJ2-1, with TRBD2 matching over 12 bases. The CDR3 DNA reads as TGCAGTGCCAGACTAGCGGGAGTATATGAGCAGTTCTTC. It codes for CSARLAGVYEQFF.